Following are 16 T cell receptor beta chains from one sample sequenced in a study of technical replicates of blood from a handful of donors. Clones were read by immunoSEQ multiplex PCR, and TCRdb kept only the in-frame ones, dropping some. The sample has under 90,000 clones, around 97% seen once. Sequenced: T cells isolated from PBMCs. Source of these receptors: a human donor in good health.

The DNA of the CDR3 is TGTGCCAGCAGCTTAGCGGGTCTGAGACAGCATGATACCGGGGAGCTGTTTTTT. It translates to CASSLAGLRQHDTGELFF. This sequence joins TRBV7-6 and TRBJ2-2; TRBD1 is a possible D gene (5 bases). V was pared by 0 bases and J by 5 bases, with 19 bases between. CDR1 and CDR2 (germline): SGHVS, FNYEAQ. The CDR3 is 18 residues long. Complete variable domain (other parts from reference TRBV7-6 and TRBJ2-2): GAGVSQSPRYKVTKRGQDVALRCDPISGHVSLYWYRQALGQGPEFLTYFNYEAQQDKSGLPNDRFSAERPEGSISTLTIQRTEQRDSAMYRCASSLAGLRQHDTGELFFGEGSRLTVL.

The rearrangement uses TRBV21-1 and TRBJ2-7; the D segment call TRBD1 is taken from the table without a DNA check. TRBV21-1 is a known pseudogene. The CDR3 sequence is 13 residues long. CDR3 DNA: TGTGCCAGCAGCAAAAACAGCAGATACGAGCAGTACTTC. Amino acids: CASSKNSRYEQYF.

DNA for the CDR3: TGTGCCAGCAGCTGGACAGCCTTCACAGATACGCAGTATTTT. Amino acid sequence: CASSWTAFTDTQYF. The chain has TRBV7-9 and TRBJ2-3; D possibly corresponds to TRBD1 (6 bases). Germline-derived CDR1 and CDR2 are SEHNR and FQNEAQ (reference sequence). This CDR3 has 14 residues. Between the trimmed V and J ends, which lost 4 bases and 2 bases, there was a span of 10 bases.

This CDR3 reads CAISESRDRAAAFF. The CDR3 DNA reads as TGTGCCATCAGTGAGTCGAGGGACAGGGCCGCAGCTTTCTTT. The chain recombines TRBV10-3 with TRBJ1-1, with 9 bases fitting TRBD1. Per germline, CDR1 ENHRY and CDR2 SYGVKD. V lost 0 bases, J lost 10 bases, and 6 bases stayed unmatched. The CDR3 contains 14 residues.

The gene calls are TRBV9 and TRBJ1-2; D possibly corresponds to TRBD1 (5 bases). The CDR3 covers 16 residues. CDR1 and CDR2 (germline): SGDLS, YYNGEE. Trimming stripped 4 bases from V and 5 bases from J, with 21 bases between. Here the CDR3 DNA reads TGTGCCAGCAGCCCGGGACTCCCGATACGGGAGTATGGCTACACCTTC. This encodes CASSPGLPIREYGYTF. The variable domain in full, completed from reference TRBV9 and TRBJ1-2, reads DSGVTQTPKHLITATGQRVTLRCSPRSGDLSVYWYQQSLDQGLQFLIQYYNGEERAKGNILERFSAQQFPDLHSELNLSSLELGDSALYFCASSPGLPIREYGYTFGSGTRLTVV.

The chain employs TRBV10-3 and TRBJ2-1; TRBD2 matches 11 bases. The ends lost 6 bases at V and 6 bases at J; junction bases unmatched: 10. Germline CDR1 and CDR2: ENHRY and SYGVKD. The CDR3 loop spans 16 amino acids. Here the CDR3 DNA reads TGTGCCATCAGCTACCCGACTAGCGGGAATCCCAATGAGCAGTTCTTC. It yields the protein CAISYPTSGNPNEQFF.

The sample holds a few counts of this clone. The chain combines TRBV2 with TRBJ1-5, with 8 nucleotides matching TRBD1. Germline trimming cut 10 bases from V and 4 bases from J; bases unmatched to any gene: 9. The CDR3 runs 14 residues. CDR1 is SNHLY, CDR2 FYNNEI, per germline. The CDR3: CAIDRQGNNQPQHF. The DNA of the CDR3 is TGTGCCATCGATAGACAGGGGAATAATCAGCCCCAGCATTTT.

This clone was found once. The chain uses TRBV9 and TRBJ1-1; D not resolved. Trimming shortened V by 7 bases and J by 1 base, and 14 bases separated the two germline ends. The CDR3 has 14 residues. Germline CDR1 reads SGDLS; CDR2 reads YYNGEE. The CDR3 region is CASALREGNTEAFF. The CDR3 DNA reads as TGTGCCAGCGCCCTTCGAGAGGGGAACACTGAAGCTTTCTTT.

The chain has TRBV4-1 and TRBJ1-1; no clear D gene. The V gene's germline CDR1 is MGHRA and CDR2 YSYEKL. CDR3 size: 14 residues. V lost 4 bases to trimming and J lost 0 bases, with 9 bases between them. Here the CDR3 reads CASSPQNLNTEAFF. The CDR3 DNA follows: TGCGCCAGCAGCCCGCAGAACCTGAACACTGAAGCTTTCTTT.

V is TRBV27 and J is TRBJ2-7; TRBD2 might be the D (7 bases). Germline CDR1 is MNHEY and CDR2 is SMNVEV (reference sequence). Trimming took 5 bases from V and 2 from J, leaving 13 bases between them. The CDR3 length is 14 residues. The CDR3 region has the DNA TGTGCCAGCAGTCCACGGGGGGCGCCCTACGAGCAGTACTTC. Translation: CASSPRGAPYEQYF.

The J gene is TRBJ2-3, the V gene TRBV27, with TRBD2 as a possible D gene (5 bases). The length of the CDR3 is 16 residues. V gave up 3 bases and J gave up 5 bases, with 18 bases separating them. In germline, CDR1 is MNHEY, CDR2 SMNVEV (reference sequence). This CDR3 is CASSFPSSGEGDTQYF. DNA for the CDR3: TGTGCCAGCAGTTTTCCGTCCAGCGGAGAGGGAGATACGCAGTATTTT.

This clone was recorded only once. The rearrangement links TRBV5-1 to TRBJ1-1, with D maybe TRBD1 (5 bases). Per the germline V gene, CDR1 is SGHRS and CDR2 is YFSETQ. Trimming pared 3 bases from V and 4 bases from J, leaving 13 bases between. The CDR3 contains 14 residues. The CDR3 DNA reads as TGCGCCAGCAGCTCGGGGGTGGAAGGCACTGAAGCTTTCTTT. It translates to CASSSGVEGTEAFF.

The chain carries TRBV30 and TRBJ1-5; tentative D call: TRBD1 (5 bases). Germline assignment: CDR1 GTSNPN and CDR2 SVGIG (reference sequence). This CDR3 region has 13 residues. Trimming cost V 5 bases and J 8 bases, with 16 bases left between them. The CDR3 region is CAWSRQIQEPQHF. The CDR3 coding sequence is TGTGCCTGGTCTAGACAGATACAAGAGCCCCAGCATTTT.

For the CDR3, the DNA is TGCGCCAGCAGCCCGTCGGGACAGGGGGCTGATGAGCAGTTCTTC. Protein product: CASSPSGQGADEQFF. The V call is TRBV5-1, the J call TRBJ2-1, with 12 positions matching TRBD1. J gave up 8 bases and V 4 bases, and 7 bases lay outside the gene matches. Germline values: CDR1 SGHRS, CDR2 YFSETQ. This CDR3 has 15 residues.

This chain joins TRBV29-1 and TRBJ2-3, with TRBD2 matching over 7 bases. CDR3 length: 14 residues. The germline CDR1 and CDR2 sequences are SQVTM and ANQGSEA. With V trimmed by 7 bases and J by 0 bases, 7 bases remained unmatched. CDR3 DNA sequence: TGCAGCGCCCTTGGGGAGGGTAGCACAGATACGCAGTATTTT. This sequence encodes CSALGEGSTDTQYF.

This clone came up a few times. The chain's CDR3 is CASSVQGVPYEQYF. Here the CDR3 DNA reads TGTGCCAGCAGCGTCCAGGGTGTCCCCTACGAGCAGTACTTC. This chain links TRBV9 with TRBJ2-7, with D perhaps matching TRBD1 (5 bases). Trimming took 2 bases from V and 2 from J, leaving 11 bases between them. CDR3 length equals 14 residues. The V gene's germline CDR1 is SGDLS and CDR2 YYNGEE.